This passage covers 2 T cell receptor beta chains from one sample sequenced in a study of T cell responses to AZD1222 COVID-19 vaccine. TCRdb's copy holds only in-frame clones and misses some; the assay was immunoSEQ multiplex PCR. The data show 90,000 to 150,000 clones, with 87% seen just once and roughly 1.2% held by the top ten. The material was peripheral blood, obtained on day 0 of AZD1222 vaccination. The receptor source for this set is an adult in good health.

J is TRBJ1-2 and V is TRBV10-3, with 7 bases lining up with TRBD1. This CDR3 is 13 amino acids long. CDR1 is ENHRY and CDR2 is SYGVKD in the germline V gene. With 10 bases clipped from V and 3 bases from J, the junction kept 8 bases outside the gene matches. The DNA of the CDR3 is TGTGCCAACGGACAGGATCAGGACTATGGCTACACCTTC. Protein sequence: CANGQDQDYGYTF.

The V and J genes are TRBV6-6 and TRBJ1-5; 7 positions match TRBD1. Germline V gives CDR1 MNHNY, CDR2 SVGAGI (reference sequence). This CDR3 is built from 14 residues. J was trimmed by 5 bases and V by 7 bases; bases with no gene match: 8. The CDR3 nucleotides read TGTGCCAGCACCCGAACAGGGGTGGATCAGCCCCAGCATTTT. Translation: CASTRTGVDQPQHF.